This T cell receptor (beta chain) was identified during a study of blood T cells in healthy people across ages. This clonotype appeared a few times. Antigen specificity is unknown. The second PCR ran roughly 7 to 12 cycles with a sample-barcoded 5' primer and J-beta primers. MiXCR was run by TCRdb on the 5' RACE reads, yielding one entry per CDR3 protein. Of some 1.1 million distinct CDR3 sequences listed, more than 30% are singletons. Study results and limitations: Naive CD4+ cell counts and diversity both ran higher in long-lived than in aged donors.

Looked up from germline, CDR1 is MNHEY and CDR2 is SMNVEV (reference sequence). The CDR3 has 15 amino acids. V was shortened by 3 bases and J by 3 bases, with 12 bases between the two germline ends. The rearrangement uses TRBV27 and TRBJ2-1; D uncertain. The receptor comes from a man between 18 and 35 years old in good health. Sequences were obtained from blood. The CDR3 region is CASSFVRSIYNEQFF. In nucleotides, the CDR3 is TGTGCCAGCAGTTTTGTCCGAAGCATCTACAATGAGCAGTTCTTC.